This section outlines one T cell receptor beta chain sequence together with its context. The target antigen is unknown. The data derive from a study of stem cell transplantation in POMP-related autoinflammatory disease. The overall study: CD8+ T cells were low and CD4+ cells naive-skewed before transplant.

Assay used: immunoSEQ multiplex PCR; TCRdb lists only in-frame clones, some missing. Of some 68,000 clones in the sample, around 90% are singletons; the top ten hold 0.5% to 0.85%. Study-wide results and caveats: Patients with PRAID showed a restricted number of unique TRB V-J gene pairings.

PRAID featured prominent immunodeficiency. The CDR3 loop spans 14 amino acids. Germline trimming cut 7 bases from V and 6 bases from J; bases unmatched to any gene: 7. Germline V gene sequence: CDR1 SNHLY, CDR2 FYNNEI. The source of this sequence is a human patient with POMP-related autoinflammation and immune dysregulation (PRAID). The graft donor may have contributed some T cells. The chain carries TRBV2 and TRBJ2-3; 10 nucleotides align to TRBD2. The starting material was CD4+ T cells from PBMCs, obtained after stem cell transplantation. The CDR3 DNA sequence: TGTGCCAGCAAAACTAGCGGGAAAGAGGATACGCAGTATTTT. Its protein product is CASKTSGKEDTQYF.